This entry features one T cell receptor beta chain sequence. This clonotype has more than one count but fewer than ten. There is no known antigen for this receptor. No much larger clone exists at a distance of one base, and base qualities are not known. The data were taken from a study of Graves' ophthalmopathy and Graves' hyperthyroidism listed by TCRdb under 2018. With regard to the full study: Peripheral blood was collected at initial diagnosis, prior to any treatment. In total, approximately 130 blood samples were TCR-sequenced: approximately 42 ophthalmopathy, under 85 hyperthyroidism and approximately 17 hyperthyroidism-to-ophthalmopathy patients. Following sampling, methimazole starting at 30 mg daily was administered to hyperthyroidism patients, and high-dose intravenous methylprednisolone was administered to ophthalmopathy patients. The roughly 100 discovery patients were divided at random into training and test sets in a 7:3 ratio. The study used signatures of the TCR beta repertoire to tell Graves' ophthalmopathy apart from Graves' hyperthyroidism and to predict which patients would progress to ophthalmopathy. T-cell repertoires of thyroid tissue and blood were compared in over five hyperthyroidism patients. An independent validation cohort comprised some 18 hyperthyroidism patients and some 16 patients who later progressed from hyperthyroidism to ophthalmopathy. A discovery set of 90 to 100 patients (around 40 ophthalmopathy, around 57 stable hyperthyroidism) was enrolled to explore V-J signatures distinguishing ophthalmopathy from hyperthyroidism. Here is what the overall study found, with its caveats: No statistical method was used to predetermine the sample size, and group allocation was not hidden from the investigators. Most expanded thyroid clonotypes with a frequency above 0.001 also appeared in blood, which suggests that blood repertoires may reflect the immune response in the thyroid. In cross-validation, the 13-signature model distinguished ophthalmopathy from stable hyperthyroidism with 85% to 90% sensitivity and just under 84% specificity, and in the test set the corresponding values were roughly 80% and 76%. In validation, the model predicted ophthalmopathy progression with about 64% sensitivity and 72% to 80% specificity; roughly 12 predicted patients were CT-confirmed with GO in a median of approximately six months.

For repertoire sequencing, the TCR beta CDR3 regions were amplified from RNA transcripts. The first round was an RT-PCR using HTBI primers with the Qiagen OneStep RT-PCR kit, and this first round was followed by a second-round multiplex PCR, then size selection and purification. Sequencing of the libraries was carried out on an Illumina HiSeq2000 in paired-end mode with 100 bp reads. For the original study's pipeline: Reads were processed with SOAPnuke, discarding reads with adapters, uncalled bases, mean Phred below 15, or no exact constant-primer or identifier match. COPE v1.2.5 was used to merge the high-quality paired reads. Clonotypes were defined as unique nucleotide sequences and were aligned to IMGT TRB V, D and J references using MiTCR v1.1. Only V-J combinations with frequency above 0.0001 were analysed, covering more than 99% of repertoires. A TCR clonal expansion and chaos score per V-J combination was defined as the ratio of F50 clonal expansion to chaos observed in the TCRdist matrix. Welch's t-statistics and random forest were used to reduce the features to approximately 13 V-J combinations, which were then used as input to a naive Bayes classifier. The similarity between thyroid and blood repertoires was quantified using the Morisita-Horn index. The public reads were reanalyzed by TCRdb: fastp trimming at Q25, MiXCR alignment, in-frame beta chains only. Records with the same CDR3 protein are collapsed into one entry carrying the most frequent genes and DNA. These V and J calls rely on TCRdb rather than the paper's analysis. Within this sample are 500,000 to 700,000 distinct CDR3 sequences, with 20% to 25% of them counted one time only. In total, the top ten clones hold more than 5.5% of the sample.

Hyperthyroidism was considered stable if no progression to ophthalmopathy occurred within 18 months of follow-up. Hyperthyroidism patients were newly diagnosed, were aged 18 to 65 years, and had a disease duration under 2 months. Patients were excluded if they had other autoimmune diseases, uncontrolled infections, pregnancy or lactation. Clinical symptoms, serum thyroxine, TRAb, thyroid ultrasound and orbital computed tomography formed the basis of the diagnosis. Using Ficoll-Paque density gradient centrifugation, PBMCs were isolated from 10 ml of fresh peripheral blood. Total RNA was extracted with Trizol reagent and quality-checked on an Agilent 2100 Bioanalyzer. Relative to germline, V is 8 bases shorter and J is 9 bases shorter, with 14 bases between their ends. Taken from cysteine to phenylalanine, the CDR3 has 13 residues. Only the CDR3 region is kept as DNA, spanning 39 bases read in frame from base 1. Reading the germline V gene gives CDR1 MDHEN and CDR2 SYDVKM.

The sample consisted of peripheral blood. The TCR originated in a woman between 18 and 29 years old with stable Graves' hyperthyroidism. Some clones in this sample may be carry-over from other donors' samples. Donor details come from another sample of the same person, matched by shared clones. This sequence uses TRBV28 and TRBJ1-6; the D region possibly corresponds to TRBD1 (5 bases align). CDR3 loop: CASREGLSSPLHF. In nucleotide form, the sequence is TGTGCCAGCCGGGAGGGGTTATCTTCACCCCTCCACTTT.